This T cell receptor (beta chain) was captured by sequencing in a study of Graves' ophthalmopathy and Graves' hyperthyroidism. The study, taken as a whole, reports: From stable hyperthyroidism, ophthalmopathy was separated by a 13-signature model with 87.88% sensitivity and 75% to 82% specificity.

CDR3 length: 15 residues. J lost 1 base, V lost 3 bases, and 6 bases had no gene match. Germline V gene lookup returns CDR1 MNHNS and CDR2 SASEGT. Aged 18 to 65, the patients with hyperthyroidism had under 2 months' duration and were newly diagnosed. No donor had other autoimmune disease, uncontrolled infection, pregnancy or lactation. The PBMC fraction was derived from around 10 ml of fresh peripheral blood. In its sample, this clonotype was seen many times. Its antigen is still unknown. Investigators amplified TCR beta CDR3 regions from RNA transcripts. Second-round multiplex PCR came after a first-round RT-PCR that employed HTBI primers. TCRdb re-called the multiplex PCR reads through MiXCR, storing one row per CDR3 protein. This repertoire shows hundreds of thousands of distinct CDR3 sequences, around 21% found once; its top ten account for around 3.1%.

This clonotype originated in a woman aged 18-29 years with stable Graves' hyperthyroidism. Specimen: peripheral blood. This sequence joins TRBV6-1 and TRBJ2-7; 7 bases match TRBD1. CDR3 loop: CASSDSPGQSYEQYF. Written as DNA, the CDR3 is TGTGCCAGCAGTGATTCACCGGGACAGTCCTACGAGCAGTACTTC.